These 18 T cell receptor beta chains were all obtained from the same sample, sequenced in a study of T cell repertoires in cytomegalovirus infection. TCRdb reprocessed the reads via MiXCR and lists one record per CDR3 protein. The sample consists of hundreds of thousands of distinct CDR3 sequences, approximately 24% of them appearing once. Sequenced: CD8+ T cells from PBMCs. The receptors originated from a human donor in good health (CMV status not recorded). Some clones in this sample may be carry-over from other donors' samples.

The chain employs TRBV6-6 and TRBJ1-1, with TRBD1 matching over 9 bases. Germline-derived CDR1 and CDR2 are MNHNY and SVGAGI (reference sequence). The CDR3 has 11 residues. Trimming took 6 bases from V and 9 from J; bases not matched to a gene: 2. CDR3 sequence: CASRGTGQAFF. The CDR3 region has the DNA TGTGCCAGCAGGGGGACAGGGCAAGCTTTCTTT.

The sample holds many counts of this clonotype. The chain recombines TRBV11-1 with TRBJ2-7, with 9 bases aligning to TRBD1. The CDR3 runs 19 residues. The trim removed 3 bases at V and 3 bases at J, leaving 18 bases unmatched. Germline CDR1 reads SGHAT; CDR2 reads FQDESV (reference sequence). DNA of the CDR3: TGTGCCAGCAGCTTGGGGACAGGGATGAGGTCGGAGCTGGGCTACGAGCAGTACGTC. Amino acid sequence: CASSLGTGMRSELGYEQYV.

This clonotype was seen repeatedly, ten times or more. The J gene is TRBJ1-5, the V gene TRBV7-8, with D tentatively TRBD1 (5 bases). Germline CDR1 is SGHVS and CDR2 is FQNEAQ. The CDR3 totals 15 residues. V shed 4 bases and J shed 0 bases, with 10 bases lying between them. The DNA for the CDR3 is TGTGCCAGCAGCTCCGGACACTTTAGCAATCAGCCCCAGCATTTT. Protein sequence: CASSSGHFSNQPQHF. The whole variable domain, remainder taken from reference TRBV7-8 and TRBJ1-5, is GAGVSQSPRYKVAKRGQDVALRCDPISGHVSLFWYQQALGQGPEFLTYFQNEAQLDKSGLPSDRFFAERPEGSVSTLKIQRTQQEDSAVYLCASSSGHFSNQPQHFGDGTRLSIL.

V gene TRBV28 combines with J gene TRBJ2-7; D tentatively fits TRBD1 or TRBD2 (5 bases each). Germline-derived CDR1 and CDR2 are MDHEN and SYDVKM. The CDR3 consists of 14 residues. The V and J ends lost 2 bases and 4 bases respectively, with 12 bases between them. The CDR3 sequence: CASSLGTLAYEQYV. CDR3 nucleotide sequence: TGTGCCAGCAGTTTAGGGACCCTTGCTTACGAGCAGTACGTC.

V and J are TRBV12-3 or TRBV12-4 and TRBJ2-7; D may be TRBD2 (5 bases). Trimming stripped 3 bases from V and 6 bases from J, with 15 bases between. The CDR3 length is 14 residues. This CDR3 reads CASSLAGPLSEQYF. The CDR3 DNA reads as TGTGCCAGCAGTTTGGCGGGCCCCCTGAGCGAGCAGTACTTC.

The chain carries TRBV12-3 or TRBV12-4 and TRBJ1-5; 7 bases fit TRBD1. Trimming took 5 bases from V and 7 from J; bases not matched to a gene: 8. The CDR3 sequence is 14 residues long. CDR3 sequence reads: CASSLSAGQQPQHF. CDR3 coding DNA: TGTGCCAGCAGTCTAAGTGCGGGACAGCAGCCCCAGCATTTT.

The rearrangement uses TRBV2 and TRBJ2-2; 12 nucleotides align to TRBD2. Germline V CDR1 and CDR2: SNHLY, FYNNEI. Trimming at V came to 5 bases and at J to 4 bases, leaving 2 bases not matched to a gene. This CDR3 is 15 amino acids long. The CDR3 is CASSRTSGVTGELFF. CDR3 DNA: TGTGCCAGCAGTCGGACTAGCGGGGTCACCGGGGAGCTGTTTTTT.

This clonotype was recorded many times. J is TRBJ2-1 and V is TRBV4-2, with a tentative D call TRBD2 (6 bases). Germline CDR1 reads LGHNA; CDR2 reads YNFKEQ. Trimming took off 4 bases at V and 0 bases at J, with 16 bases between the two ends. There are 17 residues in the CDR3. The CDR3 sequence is CASSLPEEGSSYNEQFF. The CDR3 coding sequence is TGTGCCAGCAGCCTCCCCGAGGAGGGAAGCTCCTACAATGAGCAGTTCTTC.

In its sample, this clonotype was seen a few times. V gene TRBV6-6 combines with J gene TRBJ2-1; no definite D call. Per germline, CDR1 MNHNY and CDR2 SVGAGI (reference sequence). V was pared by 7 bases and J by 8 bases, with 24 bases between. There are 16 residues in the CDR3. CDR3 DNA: TGTGCCAGCATCACATCGGCTCATTATGGGGTCGATGAGCAGTTCTTC. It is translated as CASITSAHYGVDEQFF.

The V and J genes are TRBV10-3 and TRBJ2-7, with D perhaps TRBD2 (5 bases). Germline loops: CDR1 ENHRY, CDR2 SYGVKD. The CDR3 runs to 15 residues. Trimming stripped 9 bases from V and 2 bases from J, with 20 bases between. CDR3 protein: CAIKVRGYTTYEQYF. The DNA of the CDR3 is TGTGCCATTAAGGTCCGGGGTTACACCACCTACGAGCAGTACTTC.

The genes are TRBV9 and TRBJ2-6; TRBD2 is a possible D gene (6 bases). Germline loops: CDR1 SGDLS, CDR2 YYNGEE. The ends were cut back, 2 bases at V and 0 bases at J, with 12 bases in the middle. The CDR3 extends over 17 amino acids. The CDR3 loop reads CASSVRGLLSGANVLTF. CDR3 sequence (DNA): TGTGCCAGCAGCGTCCGGGGACTTCTCTCTGGGGCCAACGTCCTGACTTTC.

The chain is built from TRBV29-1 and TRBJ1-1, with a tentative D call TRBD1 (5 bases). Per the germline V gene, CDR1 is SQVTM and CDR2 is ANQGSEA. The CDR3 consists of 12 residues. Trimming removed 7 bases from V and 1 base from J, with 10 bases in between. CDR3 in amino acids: CSALGENTEAFF. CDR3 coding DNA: TGCAGCGCCTTAGGGGAGAACACTGAAGCTTTCTTT.

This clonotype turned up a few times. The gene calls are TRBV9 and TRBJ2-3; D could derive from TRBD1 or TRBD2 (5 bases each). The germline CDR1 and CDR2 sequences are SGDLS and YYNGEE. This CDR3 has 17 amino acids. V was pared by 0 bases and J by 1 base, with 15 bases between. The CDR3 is CASSVDDWGPGTDTQYF. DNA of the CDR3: TGTGCCAGCAGCGTAGACGATTGGGGACCCGGCACAGATACGCAGTATTTT.

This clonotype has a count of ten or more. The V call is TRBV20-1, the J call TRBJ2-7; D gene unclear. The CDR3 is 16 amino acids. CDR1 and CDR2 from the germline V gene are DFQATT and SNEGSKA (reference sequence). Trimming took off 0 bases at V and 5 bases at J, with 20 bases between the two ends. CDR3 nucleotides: TGCAGTGCTAGAGATCGATATGGAGTAAAAGTCCACGAGCAGTACTTC. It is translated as CSARDRYGVKVHEQYF.

The CDR3 here is CASSYSFLGQKNTGELFF. The CDR3 bases are TGTGCCAGCAGTTACTCCTTCTTGGGACAGAAGAACACCGGGGAGCTGTTTTTT. This chain joins TRBV6-5 and TRBJ2-2, with 7 nucleotides matching TRBD1. Germline CDR1 MNHEY, CDR2 SVGAGI. This CDR3 contains 18 residues. V trimming: 0 bases; J trimming: 1 base; junction bases outside the gene matches: 8.

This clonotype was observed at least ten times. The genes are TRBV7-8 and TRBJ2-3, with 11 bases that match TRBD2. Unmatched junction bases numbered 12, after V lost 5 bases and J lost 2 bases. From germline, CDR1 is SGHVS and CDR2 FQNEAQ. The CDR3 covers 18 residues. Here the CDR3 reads CASSPSGLAGGHTDTQYF. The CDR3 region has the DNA TGTGCCAGCAGCCCCTCCGGGCTAGCGGGGGGTCACACAGATACGCAGTATTTT.

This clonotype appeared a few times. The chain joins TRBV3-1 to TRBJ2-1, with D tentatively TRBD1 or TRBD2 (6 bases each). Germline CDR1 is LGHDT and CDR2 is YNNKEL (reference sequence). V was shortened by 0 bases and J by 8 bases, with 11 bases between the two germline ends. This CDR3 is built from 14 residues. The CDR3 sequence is CASSQDSGGYEQFF. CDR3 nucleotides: TGTGCCAGCAGCCAAGATTCCGGGGGCTATGAGCAGTTCTTC.

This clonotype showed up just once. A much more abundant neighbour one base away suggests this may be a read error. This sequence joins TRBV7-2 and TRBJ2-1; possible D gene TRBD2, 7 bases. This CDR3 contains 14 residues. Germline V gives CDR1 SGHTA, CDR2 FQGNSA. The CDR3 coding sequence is TGTGTCAGCAGCTTCGGGGGGCTCTACAATGAGCAGTTCTTC. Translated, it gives CVSSFGGLYNEQFF.